This entry describes one T cell receptor (beta chain). The antigen remains unidentified. The sample originates from a study of post-analysis software for immune sequencing data. On the study more broadly: Courses of disease covered relapsing-remitting, secondary progressive and progressive-relapsing multiple sclerosis.

Carried by the TCR beta cDNA libraries were unique molecular identifiers. Each batch of about 1 to 11 million T cells produced some 450,000 cDNA molecules. Using its own MiXCR run on the PCR reads, TCRdb lists one record per CDR3 protein. The top ten clones hold about 12% of a sample with about 500,000 distinct CDR3 sequences, over 35% of them seen once. The V segment lost 1 base and the J segment 5 bases; nucleotides outside the gene matches: 10. Germline CDR1 and CDR2: MGHRA and YSYEKL. This CDR3 contains 16 residues. Overall study results and limits: Controls had significantly higher normalized Chao1 diversity than multiple sclerosis patients. Elevated frequency relative to controls characterized several TRBV segments in patients, TRBV5-6, TRBV5-1 and TRBV20-1 among them. F measure showed strong co-clustering of same-batch samples.

Specimen: blood. This receptor was identified in a girl aged 5-17 years with multiple sclerosis. This chain joins TRBV4-1 and TRBJ2-7, with 8 nucleotides matching TRBD2. This chain's CDR3 is CASSQVSGGPMDEQYF. The CDR3 region has the DNA TGCGCCAGCAGCCAAGTCTCGGGAGGGCCGATGGACGAGCAGTACTTC.